The T cell receptor beta chain under discussion was sequenced for a study of blood T cells in healthy people across ages. Trimming shortened V by 5 bases and J by 8 bases, and 24 bases separated the two germline ends. CDR3 length equals 16 residues. Whole-study findings and limits: There was a strong correlation between TCR beta diversity and naive T cell percentage.

Using a J-beta primer mix together with a sample-barcoded 5' primer, a second PCR was run for roughly 7 to 12 cycles. Each CDR3 protein is one row after TCRdb ran MiXCR on the 5' RACE reads. Here the sample spans about 2 million distinct CDR3 sequences, just under 50% being singletons. Sample donors were healthy Caucasian individuals that came from Russia, aged roughly 6 to 100. Extraction of total RNA produced a minimum of 5 micrograms from each sample. About this clonotype: What it recognizes is unknown.

The sample consisted of blood. This sequence joins TRBV12-3 or TRBV12-4 and TRBJ1-1, with a tentative D call TRBD1 (6 bases). This TCR derives from a woman in her thirties or forties in good health. The CDR3 region is CASSDGTRGIIKEAFF. CDR3 bases: TGTGCCAGCAGTGACGGGACACGGGGTATTATTAAGGAAGCTTTCTTT.